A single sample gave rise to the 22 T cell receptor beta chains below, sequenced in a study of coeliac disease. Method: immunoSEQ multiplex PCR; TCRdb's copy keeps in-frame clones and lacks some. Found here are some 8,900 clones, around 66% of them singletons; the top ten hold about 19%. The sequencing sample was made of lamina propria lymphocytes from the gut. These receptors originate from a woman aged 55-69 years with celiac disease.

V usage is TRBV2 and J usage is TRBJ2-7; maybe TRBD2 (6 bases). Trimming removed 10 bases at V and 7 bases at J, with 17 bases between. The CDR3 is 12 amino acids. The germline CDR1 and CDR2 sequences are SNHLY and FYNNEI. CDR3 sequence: CATPGGEGEQYF. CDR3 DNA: TGTGCCACTCCCGGGGGAGAAGGTGAGCAGTACTTC.

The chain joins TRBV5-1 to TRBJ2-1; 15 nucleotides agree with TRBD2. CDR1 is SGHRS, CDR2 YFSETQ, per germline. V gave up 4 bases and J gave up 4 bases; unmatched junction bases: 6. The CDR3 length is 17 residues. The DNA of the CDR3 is TGCGCCAGCAGCGCCAGGACTAGCGGGGGGGGGTACAATGAGCAGTTCTTC. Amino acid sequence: CASSARTSGGGYNEQFF.

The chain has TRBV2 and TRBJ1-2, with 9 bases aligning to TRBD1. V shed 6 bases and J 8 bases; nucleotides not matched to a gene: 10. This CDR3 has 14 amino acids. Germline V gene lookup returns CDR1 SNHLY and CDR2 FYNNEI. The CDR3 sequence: CASSVNRGLEGYTF. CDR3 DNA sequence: TGTGCCAGCAGCGTTAACAGGGGGCTAGAGGGCTACACCTTC. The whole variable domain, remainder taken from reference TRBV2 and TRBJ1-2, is EPEVTQTPSHQVTQMGQEVILRCVPISNHLYFYWYRQILGQKVEFLVSFYNNEISEKSEIFDDQFSVERPDGSNFTLKIRSTKLEDSAMYFCASSVNRGLEGYTFGSGTRLTVV.

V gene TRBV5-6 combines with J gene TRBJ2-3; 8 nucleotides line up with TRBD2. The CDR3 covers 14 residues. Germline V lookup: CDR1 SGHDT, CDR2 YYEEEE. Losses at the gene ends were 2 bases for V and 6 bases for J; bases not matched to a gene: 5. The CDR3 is CASSFGTRGDTQYF. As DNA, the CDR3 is TGTGCCAGCAGCTTTGGGACTAGGGGGGATACGCAGTATTTT.

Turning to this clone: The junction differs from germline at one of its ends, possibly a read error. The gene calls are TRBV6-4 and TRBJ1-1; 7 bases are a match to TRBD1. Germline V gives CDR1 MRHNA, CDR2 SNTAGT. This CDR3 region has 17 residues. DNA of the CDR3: TGTGCCGGCAGTTCCGACAGGGAAGGCGGAGCGAACACTGAAGCTTTCTTT. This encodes CAGSSDREGGANTEAFF.

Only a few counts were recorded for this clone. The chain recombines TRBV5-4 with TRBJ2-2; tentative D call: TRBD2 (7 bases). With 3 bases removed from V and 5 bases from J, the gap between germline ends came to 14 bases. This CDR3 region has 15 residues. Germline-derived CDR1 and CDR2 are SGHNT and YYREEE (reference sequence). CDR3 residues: CASSWGGRGTGELFF. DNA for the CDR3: TGTGCCAGCAGCTGGGGGGGGCGAGGGACCGGGGAGCTGTTTTTT.

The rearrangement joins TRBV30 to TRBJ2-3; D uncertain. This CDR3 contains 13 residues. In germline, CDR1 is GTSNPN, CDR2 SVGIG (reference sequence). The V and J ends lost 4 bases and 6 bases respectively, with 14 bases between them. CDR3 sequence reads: CAWTTPPPDTQYF. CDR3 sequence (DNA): TGTGCCTGGACGACTCCCCCCCCCGATACGCAGTATTTT. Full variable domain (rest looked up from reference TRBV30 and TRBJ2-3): SQTIHQWPATLVQPVGSPLSLECTVEGTSNPNLYWYRQAAGRGLQLLFYSVGIGQISSEVPQNLSASRPQDRQFILSSKKLLLSDSGFYLCAWTTPPPDTQYFGPGTRLTVL.

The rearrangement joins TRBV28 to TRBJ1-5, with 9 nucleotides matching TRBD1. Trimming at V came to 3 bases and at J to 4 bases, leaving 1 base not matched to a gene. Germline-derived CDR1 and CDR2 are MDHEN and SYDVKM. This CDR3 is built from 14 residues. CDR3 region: CASSFGTGNQPQHF. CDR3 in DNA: TGTGCCAGCAGTTTTGGGACAGGGAATCAGCCCCAGCATTTT.

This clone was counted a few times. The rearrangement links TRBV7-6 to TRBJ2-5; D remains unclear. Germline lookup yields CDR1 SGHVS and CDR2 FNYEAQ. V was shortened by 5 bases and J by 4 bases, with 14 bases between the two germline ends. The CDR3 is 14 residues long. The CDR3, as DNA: TGTGCCAGCAGCCCTCAGAGGCGTGGAGAGACCCAGTACTTC. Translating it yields CASSPQRRGETQYF.

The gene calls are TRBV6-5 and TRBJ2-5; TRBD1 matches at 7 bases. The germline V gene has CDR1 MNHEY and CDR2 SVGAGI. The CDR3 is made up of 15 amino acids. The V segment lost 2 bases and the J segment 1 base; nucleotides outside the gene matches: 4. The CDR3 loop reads CASSYNRDSQETQYF. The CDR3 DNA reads TGTGCCAGCAGTTACAACCGGGACAGCCAAGAGACCCAGTACTTC.

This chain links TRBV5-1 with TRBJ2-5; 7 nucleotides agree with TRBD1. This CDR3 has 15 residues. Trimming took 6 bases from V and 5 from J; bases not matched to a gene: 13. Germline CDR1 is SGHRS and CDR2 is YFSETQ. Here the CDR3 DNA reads TGCGCCAGCACCTACACACCGGGACAGACGGAGACCCAGTACTTC. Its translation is CASTYTPGQTETQYF.

CDR3 sequence (DNA): TGCGCCAGCAGCTTGGTTGGACAGTACGAGCAGTACTTC. Amino acids: CASSLVGQYEQYF. This chain uses TRBV5-1 with TRBJ2-7; maybe TRBD1 (6 bases). Germline V gene data show CDR1 as SGHRS and CDR2 as YFSETQ. Trimming took 0 bases from V and 4 from J, leaving 8 bases between them. There are 13 residues in the CDR3. Variable domain in full (rest from reference TRBV5-1 and TRBJ2-7): KAGVTQTPRYLIKTRGQQVTLSCSPISGHRSVSWYQQTPGQGLQFLFEYFSETQRNKGNFPGRFSGRQFSNSRSEMNVSTLELGDSALYLCASSLVGQYEQYFGPGTRLTVT.

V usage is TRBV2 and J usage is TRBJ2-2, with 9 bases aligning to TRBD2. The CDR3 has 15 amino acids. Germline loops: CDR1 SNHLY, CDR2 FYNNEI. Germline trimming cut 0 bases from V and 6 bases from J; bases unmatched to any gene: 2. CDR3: CASSEARLAAGELFF. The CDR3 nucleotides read TGTGCCAGCAGTGAAGCGCGACTAGCGGCCGGGGAGCTGTTTTTT. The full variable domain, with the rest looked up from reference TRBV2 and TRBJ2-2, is EPEVTQTPSHQVTQMGQEVILRCVPISNHLYFYWYRQILGQKVEFLVSFYNNEISEKSEIFDDQFSVERPDGSNFTLKIRSTKLEDSAMYFCASSEARLAAGELFFGEGSRLTVL.

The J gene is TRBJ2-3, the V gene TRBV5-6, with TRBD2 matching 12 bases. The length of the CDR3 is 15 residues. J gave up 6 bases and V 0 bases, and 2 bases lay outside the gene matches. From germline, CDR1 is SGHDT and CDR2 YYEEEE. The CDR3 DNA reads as TGTGCCAGCAGCTTGGTGGGACTAGCGGGTGATACGCAGTATTTT. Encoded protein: CASSLVGLAGDTQYF.

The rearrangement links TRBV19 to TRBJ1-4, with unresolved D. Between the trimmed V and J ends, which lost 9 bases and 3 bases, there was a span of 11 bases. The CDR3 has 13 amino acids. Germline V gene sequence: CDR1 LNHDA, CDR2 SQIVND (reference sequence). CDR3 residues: CASQRSANEKLFF. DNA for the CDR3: TGTGCCAGCCAAAGGAGCGCTAATGAAAAACTGTTTTTT.

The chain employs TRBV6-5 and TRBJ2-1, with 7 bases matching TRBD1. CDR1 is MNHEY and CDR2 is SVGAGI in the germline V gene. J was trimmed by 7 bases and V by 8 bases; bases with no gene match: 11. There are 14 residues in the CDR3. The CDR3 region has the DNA TGTGCCAGCGGGCTCAGACAGGGATTGAATGAGCAGTTCTTC. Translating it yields CASGLRQGLNEQFF.

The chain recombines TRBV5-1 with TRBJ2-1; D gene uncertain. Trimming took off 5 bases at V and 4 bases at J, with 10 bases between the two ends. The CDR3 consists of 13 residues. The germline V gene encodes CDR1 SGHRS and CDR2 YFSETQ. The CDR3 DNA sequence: TGCGCCAGCAGGTCCCTACCGTACAATGAGCAGTTCTTC. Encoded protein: CASRSLPYNEQFF.

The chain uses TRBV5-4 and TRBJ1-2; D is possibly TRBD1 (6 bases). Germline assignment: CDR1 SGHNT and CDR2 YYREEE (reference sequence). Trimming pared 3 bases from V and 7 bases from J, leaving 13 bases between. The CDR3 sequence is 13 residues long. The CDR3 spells CASSYWTDFGYTF. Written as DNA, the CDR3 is TGTGCCAGCAGCTATTGGACAGATTTTGGCTACACCTTC.

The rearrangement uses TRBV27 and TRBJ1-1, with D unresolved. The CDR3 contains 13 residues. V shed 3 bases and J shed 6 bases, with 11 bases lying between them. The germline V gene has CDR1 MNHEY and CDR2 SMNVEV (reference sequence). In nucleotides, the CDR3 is TGTGCCAGCAGTTTTTCCAACAACGCTGAAGCTTTCTTT. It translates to CASSFSNNAEAFF.

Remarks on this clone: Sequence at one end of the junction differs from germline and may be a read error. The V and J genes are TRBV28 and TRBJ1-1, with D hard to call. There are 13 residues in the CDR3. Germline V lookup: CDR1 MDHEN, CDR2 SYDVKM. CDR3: CASCGGGNPEAFF. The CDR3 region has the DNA TGTGCCAGCTGTGGCGGCGGGAACCCTGAAGCTTTCTTT.

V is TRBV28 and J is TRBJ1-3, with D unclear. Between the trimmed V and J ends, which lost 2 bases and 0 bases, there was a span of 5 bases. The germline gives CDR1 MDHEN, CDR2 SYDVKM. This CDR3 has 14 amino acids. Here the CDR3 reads CASSLPSSGNTIYF. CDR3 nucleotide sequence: TGTGCCAGCAGTTTACCCAGCTCTGGAAACACCATATATTTT.

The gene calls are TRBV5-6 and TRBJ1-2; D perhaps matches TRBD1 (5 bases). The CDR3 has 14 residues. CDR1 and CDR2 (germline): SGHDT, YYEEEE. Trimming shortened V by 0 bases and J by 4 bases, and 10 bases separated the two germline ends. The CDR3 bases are TGTGCCAGCAGCTTGGGTACAGGACCCTATGGCTACACCTTC. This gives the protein CASSLGTGPYGYTF.